This T cell receptor beta chain was sequenced during a study of shared clonotypes between healthy human individuals. Regarding the study as a whole: What rarefaction showed was incomplete sorted-subset sequencing despite large depth. Memory subsets generally showed smaller estimated richness than naive subsets did.

V lost 0 bases, J lost 3 bases, and 8 bases lay in between. The germline V gene has CDR1 SGHRS and CDR2 YFSETQ. This CDR3 has 14 amino acids. The assay was immunoSEQ multiplex PCR, and TCRdb's table has in-frame clones only and misses some. The sample carries some 240,000 clones, 65% to 70% recorded once. Every contributor of samples was a Caucasian grown-up residing in Nashville, Tennessee. As for this clone: What it binds is unknown.

The clonotype was recovered from a man younger than 45 in good health. The sequencing input was memory CD4+ T cells sorted from blood. Specified subset: CD45RA-negative fraction. The rearrangement links TRBV5-1 to TRBJ2-3; no reliable D call. This chain's CDR3 is CASSLAHITDTQYF. For the CDR3, the DNA is TGCGCCAGCAGCTTGGCTCATATAACAGATACGCAGTATTTT.